Listed below are T cell receptor beta chains from one sample, sequenced in a study of blood T cell repertoires in COVID-19. The repertoire was sequenced with immunoSEQ multiplex PCR; TCRdb's copy has only in-frame clones and lacks some. This sample has more than 150,000 clones, with more than 70% found just once. The sample consisted of peripheral blood. The receptors were sampled from a man aged 35-49 years with active or convalescent COVID-19. The CDR3 runs from the conserved cysteine through the conserved F or W. A D gene is named only where the DNA matches it firmly. Where a row states a size, it is once, few, many or the class of an expanded clone; other rows omit it.

d_call,j_call,v_call,clone_size,cdr3_aa,cdr3_nt
NA,TRBJ2-7,TRBV15,NA,CATSRDKGRVYEQYF,TGTGCCACCAGCAGAGATAAGGGGCGCGTCTACGAGCAGTACTTC
TRBD2,TRBJ2-1,TRBV28,once,CASTPYGRRTSGGDEQFF,TGTGCCAGCACCCCATACGGGAGGAGGACTAGCGGGGGGGATGAGCAGTTCTTC
TRBD2,TRBJ2-1,TRBV5-1,NA,CASTWEGTTSWNEQFF,TGCGCCAGCACCTGGGAAGGGACTACCTCGTGGAATGAGCAGTTCTTC
NA,TRBJ2-7,TRBV7-9,NA,CASRAGWGNPYEQYF,TGTGCCAGCAGGGCGGGGTGGGGGAACCCCTACGAGCAGTACTTC
TRBD1,TRBJ2-3,TRBV5-1,NA,CASSPAGTAADTQYF,TGCGCCAGCAGCCCCGCCGGGACAGCTGCAGATACGCAGTATTTT
NA,TRBJ2-7,TRBV6-5,NA,CASSRPGDGTYEQYF,TGTGCCAGCAGTCGCCCGGGGGACGGCACCTACGAGCAGTACTTC
NA,TRBJ1-6,TRBV21-1,NA,CASSTPPRGNNSPLHF,TGTGCCAGCAGCACCCCCCCGCGGGGGAATAATTCACCCCTCCACTTT
NA,TRBJ2-7,TRBV28,NA,CASSPESSYEQYF,TGTGCCAGCAGTCCGGAGAGCTCCTACGAGCAGTACTTC
NA,TRBJ1-5,TRBV9,NA,CASSVAPNQPQHF,TGTGCCAGCAGCGTAGCTCCTAATCAGCCCCAGCATTTT
NA,TRBJ1-2,TRBV9,NA,CASSSSIQGSGGYTF,TGTGCCAGCAGTTCAAGTATACAGGGTTCGGGGGGCTACACCTTC
TRBD2,TRBJ2-5,TRBV7-9,NA,CASSLASGGTILQETQYF,TGTGCCAGCAGCTTAGCTAGCGGGGGGACTATCCTTCAAGAGACCCAGTACTTC